The 27 T cell receptor beta chains below were found in one sample sequenced in a study of T cell changes during pregnancy in multiple sclerosis. Some clones are missing from TCRdb's copy, which holds only in-frame ones; the method was immunoSEQ multiplex PCR. The sample lists roughly 80,000 clones, around 93% occurring once. Here the sequenced sample was peripheral blood, taken in the second trimester of pregnancy. The receptors were sampled from a female donor with multiple sclerosis, enrolled in a pregnancy study.

The chain recombines TRBV5-6 with TRBJ1-2; D uncertain. V was cut by 1 base and J by 0 bases, with 4 bases left in between. The germline V gene encodes CDR1 SGHDT and CDR2 YYEEEE. The CDR3 runs 13 residues. The CDR3 DNA follows: TGTGCCAGCAGCTTGTATACTAACTATGGCTACACCTTC. Its translation: CASSLYTNYGYTF.

J is TRBJ1-1 and V is TRBV2; possible D gene TRBD1, 6 bases. The CDR3 loop spans 14 amino acids. The germline V gene encodes CDR1 SNHLY and CDR2 FYNNEI. Trimming cost V 1 base and J 7 bases, with 13 bases left between them. CDR3 loop: CASSEEVGAREAFF. CDR3 sequence (DNA): TGTGCCAGCAGTGAAGAGGTGGGGGCTCGTGAAGCTTTCTTT.

J is TRBJ2-2 and V is TRBV15; TRBD1 agrees at 8 bases. Germline V gene lookup returns CDR1 LNHNV and CDR2 YYDKDF (reference sequence). After removal of 3 bases from V and 7 bases from J, the junction contained 10 bases not matched to a gene. The CDR3 is 16 amino acids. CDR3 loop: CATSSPGQEIYGELFF. CDR3 sequence (DNA): TGTGCCACCAGCAGCCCGGGACAGGAGATTTACGGGGAGCTGTTTTTT.

V and J are TRBV11-2 and TRBJ2-7, with D possibly matching TRBD2 (5 bases). Germline lookup yields CDR1 SGHAT and CDR2 FQNNGV. V was trimmed by 1 base and J by 0 bases, leaving 10 bases between them. CDR3 length: 15 amino acids. The CDR3: CASSLVVGSSYEQYF. CDR3 nucleotides: TGTGCCAGCAGCTTAGTAGTGGGGAGCTCCTACGAGCAGTACTTC.

The chain couples TRBV4-1 to TRBJ2-2; 11 bases are a match to TRBD1. This CDR3 is built from 15 residues. J was trimmed by 6 bases and V by 6 bases; bases with no gene match: 6. Looked up from germline, CDR1 is MGHRA and CDR2 is YSYEKL. CDR3 protein: CASSLPGQGAGELFF. Written as DNA, the CDR3 is TGCGCCAGCAGTCTACCGGGACAGGGGGCCGGGGAGCTGTTTTTT.

In DNA, the CDR3 is TGTGCCAGCAGCTTTGGACAGGGTCGGACCGGGGAGCTGTTTTTT. Protein: CASSFGQGRTGELFF. V usage is TRBV7-2 and J usage is TRBJ2-2; 8 bases align to TRBD1. V lost 3 bases, J lost 5 bases, and 5 bases stayed unmatched. Germline V gene data show CDR1 as SGHTA and CDR2 as FQGNSA. This CDR3 region has 15 residues.

The chain carries TRBV6-1 and TRBJ2-1; 9 bases are shared with TRBD2. V lost 6 bases and J lost 6; bases outside the gene matches: 9. Germline V CDR1 and CDR2: MNHNS, SASEGT. This CDR3 is built from 15 residues. In DNA form, the CDR3 reads TGTGCCAGCAGCTCCAGCGGGGGGACGAGCAATGAGCAGTTCTTC. It codes for CASSSSGGTSNEQFF.

V gene TRBV7-2 combines with J gene TRBJ1-2; TRBD1 matches at 8 bases. Germline values: CDR1 SGHTA, CDR2 FQGNSA. CDR3 length equals 13 residues. The junction had 7 bases not matched to a gene; V was cut back by 5 bases and J by 8 bases. The CDR3 spells CASSPDRVRGYTF. DNA of the CDR3: TGTGCCAGCAGCCCGGACAGGGTGAGGGGCTACACCTTC.

The V gene is TRBV2, the J gene TRBJ1-6, with D possibly TRBD1 on 5 matching bases. Trimming left V 2 bases short and J 7 bases short, with 15 bases between. The CDR3 has 16 amino acids. CDR1 and CDR2 from the germline V gene are SNHLY and FYNNEI. The CDR3 sequence is CASSEFPGGSNSPLHF. The CDR3 DNA is TGTGCCAGCAGTGAATTCCCGGGGGGAAGCAATTCACCCCTCCACTTT.

This clone appeared a single time. The V gene is TRBV28, the J gene TRBJ2-2; D not resolved. V was cut by 2 bases and J by 10 bases, with 14 bases left in between. This CDR3 is built from 14 residues. Germline CDR1 reads MDHEN; CDR2 reads SYDVKM. The chain's CDR3 is CASSLTFRSEELFF. CDR3 bases: TGTGCCAGCAGTTTAACTTTCCGGAGCGAGGAGCTGTTTTTT.

This clone was counted a single time. The chain links TRBV19 to TRBJ1-6, with 8 bases lining up with TRBD1. The CDR3 totals 14 residues. Germline values: CDR1 LNHDA, CDR2 SQIVND (reference sequence). V lost 4 bases, J lost 11 bases, and 7 bases stayed unmatched. CDR3 sequence (DNA): TGTGCCAGTAGTACCGGGGACAGGATTCCACCCCTCCACTTT. Translation gives CASSTGDRIPPLHF.

The rearrangement joins TRBV5-4 to TRBJ2-7; the match to TRBD1 covers 8 bases. With V trimmed by 3 bases and J by 2 bases, 4 bases remained unmatched. This CDR3 is built from 14 residues. From germline, CDR1 is SGHNT and CDR2 YYREEE (reference sequence). The chain's CDR3 is CASSYDRGPYEQYF. CDR3 sequence (DNA): TGTGCCAGCAGCTATGACAGGGGCCCCTACGAGCAGTACTTC.

The gene calls are TRBV27 and TRBJ2-5; tentative D call: TRBD2 (6 bases). Between the trimmed V and J ends, which lost 5 bases and 1 base, there was a span of 11 bases. The CDR3 is made up of 14 amino acids. Germline V gene lookup returns CDR1 MNHEY and CDR2 SMNVEV (reference sequence). The CDR3 nucleotides are TGTGCCAGCAGTCGAGGAGGGTTCCAAGAGACCCAGTACTTC. The encoded protein is CASSRGGFQETQYF.

The rearrangement uses TRBV7-3 and TRBJ2-1, with D possibly TRBD2 on 6 matching bases. Trimming took 1 base from V and 2 from J, leaving 15 bases between them. The germline CDR1 and CDR2 sequences are SGHTA and FQGTGA. This CDR3 has 17 residues. CDR3 sequence reads: CASSLSPLLAAYNEQFF. CDR3 nucleotides: TGTGCCAGCAGCTTAAGCCCGCTATTAGCGGCCTACAATGAGCAGTTCTTC.

V gene TRBV7-9 combines with J gene TRBJ1-1, with D unresolved. This CDR3 contains 12 residues. Germline CDR1 reads SEHNR; CDR2 reads FQNEAQ (reference sequence). The V and J ends lost 4 bases and 0 bases respectively, with 3 bases between them. CDR3 DNA: TGTGCCAGCAGCTCTGTGAACACTGAAGCTTTCTTT. It specifies CASSSVNTEAFF.

J is TRBJ2-3 and V is TRBV5-4; maybe TRBD2 (6 bases). Germline V gives CDR1 SGHNT, CDR2 YYREEE (reference sequence). V was shortened by 4 bases and J by 4 bases, with 19 bases between the two germline ends. This CDR3 is built from 16 residues. CDR3 sequence: CASSHAWGGGADTQYF. The CDR3 DNA follows: TGTGCCAGCAGCCATGCCTGGGGTGGCGGGGCAGATACGCAGTATTTT.

The chain couples TRBV6-1 to TRBJ1-4; no definite D call. Germline V gives CDR1 MNHNS, CDR2 SASEGT. V lost 8 bases, J lost 4 bases, and 14 bases lay in between. There are 14 residues in the CDR3. This CDR3 is CASAGGGFNEKLFF. In nucleotides, the CDR3 is TGTGCCAGCGCTGGCGGAGGATTTAATGAAAAACTGTTTTTT.

The V and J genes are TRBV5-1 and TRBJ1-2; 12 positions match TRBD1. J lost 8 bases, V lost 0 bases, and 5 bases had no gene match. From germline, CDR1 is SGHRS and CDR2 YFSETQ. The CDR3 consists of 15 residues. CDR3 region: CASSLGDRGLEGYTF. Written as DNA, the CDR3 is TGCGCCAGCAGCTTGGGGGACAGGGGGCTGGAAGGCTACACCTTC.

V usage is TRBV27 and J usage is TRBJ1-4, with 8 bases lining up with TRBD1. The V gene end was trimmed by 3 bases and the J gene end by 3 bases; junction bases not matched to a gene: 6. Germline V CDR1 and CDR2: MNHEY, SMNVEV (reference sequence). There are 16 residues in the CDR3. The CDR3 reads CASSLTQGAANEKLFF. CDR3 DNA sequence: TGTGCCAGCAGTTTGACCCAGGGGGCGGCTAATGAAAAACTGTTTTTT.

The chain employs TRBV18 and TRBJ1-1; 7 bases match TRBD1. The V and J ends lost 3 bases and 3 bases, in that order; junction bases with no gene match: 10. Germline CDR1 reads KGHSH; CDR2 reads LQKENI. CDR3 length: 16 residues. Here the CDR3 reads CASSPETGSLDTEAFF. CDR3 sequence (DNA): TGTGCCAGCTCACCGGAGACAGGGTCGCTGGACACTGAAGCTTTCTTT.

The gene calls are TRBV27 and TRBJ1-6; D call uncertain. The CDR3 runs 15 residues. Germline V gene data show CDR1 as MNHEY and CDR2 as SMNVEV (reference sequence). Trimming took off 5 bases at V and 7 bases at J, with 15 bases between the two ends. CDR3 amino acids: CASSLLGQANSPLHF. The CDR3 coding sequence is TGTGCCAGCAGTCTACTTGGGCAGGCGAATTCACCCCTCCACTTT.

V is TRBV5-1 and J is TRBJ1-5, with D uncertain. The V end lost 0 bases, the J end lost 11 bases, and 12 bases lay between the germline ends. CDR3 length: 13 amino acids. CDR1 and CDR2 (germline): SGHRS, YFSETQ. Written as DNA, the CDR3 is TGCGCCAGCAGCTTGGTTGAGGGATCAGCCCAGCATTTT. Its protein is CASSLVEGSAQHF.

CDR3 protein: CASSLELNTEAFF. The CDR3 DNA reads as TGTGCCAGCAGCTTAGAGCTGAACACTGAAGCTTTCTTT. V is TRBV7-6 and J is TRBJ1-1, with D uncertain. Germline CDR1 SGHVS, CDR2 FNYEAQ. V lost 1 base to trimming and J lost 0 bases, with 3 bases between them. There are 13 residues in the CDR3. The full variable domain, rest sourced from reference TRBV7-6 and TRBJ1-1, is GAGVSQSPRYKVTKRGQDVALRCDPISGHVSLYWYRQALGQGPEFLTYFNYEAQQDKSGLPNDRFSAERPEGSISTLTIQRTEQRDSAMYRCASSLELNTEAFFGQGTRLTVV.

This chain joins TRBV6-5 and TRBJ1-1; possibly TRBD1 for D (5 bases). Per germline, CDR1 MNHEY and CDR2 SVGAGI. The CDR3 sequence is 14 residues long. The V and J ends lost 0 bases and 8 bases respectively, with 13 bases between them. CDR3 loop: CASSYSTGVREAFF. In DNA, the CDR3 is TGTGCCAGCAGTTACTCTACGGGGGTACGGGAAGCTTTCTTT.

The chain combines TRBV6-1 with TRBJ2-3; TRBD2 is a possible D gene (7 bases). V lost 6 bases and J 4 bases, leaving 11 bases between the germline ends. The CDR3 is 13 residues long. From germline, CDR1 is MNHNS and CDR2 SASEGT. The CDR3 DNA sequence: TGTGCCAGCAGATGGGGGGGCCCAGATACGCAGTATTTT. Translated: CASRWGGPDTQYF.

The chain employs TRBV5-1 and TRBJ2-7; 7 nucleotides align to TRBD2. The CDR3 has 16 amino acids. The germline CDR1 and CDR2 sequences are SGHRS and YFSETQ. Trimming cost V 4 bases and J 0 bases; bases outside gene matches: 10. For the CDR3, the DNA is TGCGCCAGCAGCCCCCGGGGAAGCGGGGCCTCCTACGAGCAGTACTTC. Its protein product is CASSPRGSGASYEQYF.

This clone was counted a few times. This sample includes further DNA sequences coding for the same CDR3. The gene calls are TRBV6-4 and TRBJ2-3; 10 bases are shared with TRBD1. Trimming cost V 8 bases and J 1 base; bases outside gene matches: 3. Germline values: CDR1 MRHNA, CDR2 SNTAGT. This CDR3 is 14 amino acids long. CDR3 protein: CASSGTGGTDTQYF. The CDR3 DNA is TGTGCCAGCTCCGGGACAGGGGGCACAGATACGCAGTATTTT.